The 27 T cell receptor beta chains below all came from one sample that was sequenced in a study of T cells after yellow fever vaccination. MiXCR, run by TCRdb on the 5' RACE reads, gives a single entry per CDR3 protein. The data contain some 150,000 distinct CDR3 sequences, about a tenth of them seen just once; the ten biggest clones take up around 35%. This material consisted of CD8+ T cells sorted from PBMCs, taken 45 days after the yellow fever booster vaccination. The receptors derive from a man aged 18 to 29 who received the YFV17D yellow fever vaccine.

This clonotype was seen a few times. This rearrangement joins TRBV12-3 or TRBV12-4 to TRBJ2-7; the D gene could be TRBD1 or TRBD2 (7 bases each). Trimming removed 6 bases from V and 6 bases from J, with 15 bases in between. The CDR3 has 13 amino acids. The CDR3: CASSQGGAGEQYV. The CDR3, as DNA: TGTGCCAGCAGCCAGGGGGGGGCCGGCGAGCAGTACGTC.

The V call is TRBV5-5, the J call TRBJ1-5, with 9 positions matching TRBD1. V was pared by 3 bases and J by 7 bases, with 20 bases of the junction left unmatched. This CDR3 region has 19 residues. Germline CDR1 and CDR2: SGHKS and YYEKEE (reference sequence). The CDR3, as DNA: TGTGCCAGCAGCTCAGAACCCGGGACAGGGACCCCCCTGGTGCAGCCCCAGCATTTT. Protein: CASSSEPGTGTPLVQPQHF.

At least ten counts were recorded for this clonotype. V is TRBV4-3 and J is TRBJ2-1; D is ambiguous. CDR3 size: 15 residues. The germline V gene has CDR1 LGHNA and CDR2 YSLEER. Trimming took 0 bases from V and 4 from J, leaving 10 bases between them. The CDR3 sequence: CASSQDGNRYNEQFF. CDR3 DNA: TGCGCCAGCAGCCAAGATGGGAACAGATACAATGAGCAGTTCTTC.

This chain connects TRBV5-1 to TRBJ2-2, with D hard to call. Germline CDR1 SGHRS, CDR2 YFSETQ. Deletions cut 4 bases from V and 2 bases from J, with 9 bases between. The CDR3 has 14 amino acids. Here the CDR3 DNA reads TGCGCCAGCAGCCCGGACCAAAACACCGGGGAGCTGTTTTTT. Its translation: CASSPDQNTGELFF.

This clonotype was seen at least ten times. This chain joins TRBV10-3 and TRBJ2-1; TRBD1 matches at 8 bases. Germline V gene lookup returns CDR1 ENHRY and CDR2 SYGVKD. Trimming cost V 10 bases and J 7 bases; bases outside gene matches: 6. CDR3 size: 12 residues. CDR3 in DNA: TGTGCCACCACGCAGGGGGCGAATGAGCAGTTCTTC. Protein: CATTQGANEQFF.

Only a few counts were recorded for this clonotype. The chain combines TRBV2 with TRBJ1-4; no firm D call. Trimming cost V 1 base and J 12 bases, with 18 bases left between them. The germline V gene encodes CDR1 SNHLY and CDR2 FYNNEI. This CDR3 comprises 15 residues. The CDR3 coding sequence is TGTGCCAGCAGTGAAGAGGGCTTCGCCCCCGAGGAACTGTTTTTT. Amino acids: CASSEEGFAPEELFF.

This clonotype was counted a few times. In DNA form, the CDR3 reads TGTGCCAGTAGTTCTAGCGGGGGGATCTCCTACGAGCAGTACTTC. As protein: CASSSSGGISYEQYF. J is TRBJ2-7 and V is TRBV19; TRBD2 agrees at 11 bases. CDR1 is LNHDA, CDR2 SQIVND, per germline (reference sequence). The CDR3 contains 15 residues. V dropped 5 bases and J dropped 0; count of bases not matched to a gene: 3. The variable domain in full, with the rest retrieved from reference TRBV19 and TRBJ2-7, is DGGITQSPKYLFRKEGQNVTLSCEQNLNHDAMYWYRQDPGQGLRLIYYSQIVNDFQKGDIAEGYSVSREKKESFPLTVTSAQKNPTAFYLCASSSSGGISYEQYFGPGTRLTVT.

This clonotype was seen a few times. This rearrangement joins TRBV11-3 to TRBJ2-1, with 12 bases fitting TRBD2. This CDR3 contains 16 residues. Germline CDR1 is SGHNT and CDR2 is YENEEA. Germline trimming cut 5 bases from V and 11 bases from J; bases unmatched to any gene: 13. Here the CDR3 DNA reads TGTGCCAGCAGCCCCAATCGGGCTAGCGGGGGGGGGAAGCAGTTCTTC. Translated: CASSPNRASGGGKQFF.

The chain employs TRBV6-2 or TRBV6-3 and TRBJ2-7, with 7 bases that match TRBD2. Germline V lookup: CDR1 MNHEY, CDR2 SVGEGT. The CDR3 covers 14 residues. V was clipped by 7 bases and J by 3 bases; unmatched bases: 9. CDR3 DNA: TGTGCCAGCAAACTCGGCGGGGGAATCTACGAGCAGTACTTC. This encodes CASKLGGGIYEQYF.

This clonotype was found a few times. V is TRBV4-3 and J is TRBJ1-5, with a weak D call TRBD1 (5 bases). Germline CDR1 reads LGHNA; CDR2 reads YSLEER. The CDR3 is 17 amino acids. V was pared by 0 bases and J by 0 bases, with 12 bases between. CDR3 in amino acids: CASSQDLGTLSNQPQHF. The CDR3, as DNA: TGCGCCAGCAGCCAAGATCTGGGGACCCTTAGCAATCAGCCCCAGCATTTT.

This clonotype was observed a few times. The chain uses TRBV6-2 or TRBV6-3 and TRBJ2-1, with TRBD2 matching over 8 bases. This CDR3 region has 15 residues. Trimming removed 2 bases from V and 8 bases from J; junction bases left unmatched: 8. The germline gives CDR1 MNHEY, CDR2 SVGEGT. CDR3 coding DNA: TGTGCCAGCAGTTACCCCTATGGACTAGCCCATGAGCAGTTCTTC. It is translated as CASSYPYGLAHEQFF.

The chain has TRBV19 and TRBJ1-1, with 7 nucleotides matching TRBD1. The CDR3 extends over 14 amino acids. Germline CDR1 reads LNHDA; CDR2 reads SQIVND (reference sequence). V shed 3 bases, J shed 4 bases, and the junction held 5 bases outside the gene matches. CDR3 residues: CASSIDRVGTEAFF. The CDR3 DNA reads TGTGCCAGTAGTATCGACAGGGTAGGCACTGAAGCTTTCTTT. The full variable domain, in which reference TRBV19 and TRBJ1-1 provide the parts outside the CDR3, is DGGITQSPKYLFRKEGQNVTLSCEQNLNHDAMYWYRQDPGQGLRLIYYSQIVNDFQKGDIAEGYSVSREKKESFPLTVTSAQKNPTAFYLCASSIDRVGTEAFFGQGTRLTVV.

This CDR3 is CASSMDWDPEAFF. The CDR3 bases are TGTGCCAGTAGTATGGACTGGGATCCTGAAGCTTTCTTT. The chain carries TRBV19 and TRBJ1-1, with D unresolved. In germline, CDR1 is LNHDA, CDR2 SQIVND (reference sequence). This CDR3 is built from 13 residues. V lost 3 bases and J lost 6, with 11 bases in between. Using reference TRBV19 and TRBJ1-1 for the parts outside the CDR3, the full variable domain is DGGITQSPKYLFRKEGQNVTLSCEQNLNHDAMYWYRQDPGQGLRLIYYSQIVNDFQKGDIAEGYSVSREKKESFPLTVTSAQKNPTAFYLCASSMDWDPEAFFGQGTRLTVV.

The sample holds a few counts of this clonotype. At one of its ends the junction is not consistent with the germline gene, which may arise from a read error. The chain recombines TRBV4-1 with TRBJ2-2; 7 nucleotides align to TRBD2. CDR1 is MGHRA and CDR2 is YSYEKL in the germline V gene. The CDR3 loop spans 17 amino acids. As DNA, the CDR3 is TGCGCCAGCAGTCCGACGGGACTACACTCGAATACCGGGGAGCTGTTTTTT. This translates into CASSPTGLHSNTGELFF.

This clonotype was counted between two and nine times. The chain links TRBV12-3 or TRBV12-4 to TRBJ2-2; D is ambiguous. The CDR3 loop spans 11 amino acids. The ends were cut back, 7 bases at V and 6 bases at J, with 6 bases in the middle. The CDR3 spells CASTQSGELFF. DNA for the CDR3: TGTGCCAGCACCCAGTCCGGGGAGCTGTTTTTT.

This clonotype was seen at least ten times. The chain carries TRBV29-1 and TRBJ2-5, with D maybe TRBD1 (6 bases). The CDR3 is made up of 16 amino acids. The V and J ends lost 5 bases and 0 bases respectively, with 19 bases between them. From germline, CDR1 is SQVTM and CDR2 ANQGSEA. The CDR3 coding sequence is TGCAGCGTTACCTACTCGAGGGACACCCACCAAGAGACCCAGTACTTC. Translation gives CSVTYSRDTHQETQYF.

The chain links TRBV5-1 to TRBJ2-1; weak D call: TRBD2 (6 bases). The V end was cut by 0 bases, the J end by 4 bases, with 8 bases between. The CDR3 is made up of 14 amino acids. Per germline, CDR1 SGHRS and CDR2 YFSETQ. The CDR3 spells CASSLGLGYNEQFF. The CDR3 bases are TGCGCCAGCAGCTTGGGACTAGGATACAATGAGCAGTTCTTC.

This clonotype was seen a few times. The rearrangement links TRBV9 to TRBJ1-2, with TRBD1 as a possible D gene (6 bases). This CDR3 has 15 residues. Germline loops: CDR1 SGDLS, CDR2 YYNGEE. V shed 0 bases and J shed 4 bases, with 13 bases lying between them. CDR3 protein: CASSVAGRGRYGYTF. The CDR3 nucleotides are TGTGCCAGCAGCGTAGCGGGCAGGGGACGCTATGGCTACACCTTC.

The rearrangement uses TRBV28 and TRBJ2-3; possibly TRBD1 for D (5 bases). Germline V gene data show CDR1 as MDHEN and CDR2 as SYDVKM. This CDR3 is built from 18 residues. V lost 2 bases and J lost 4, with 22 bases in between. The CDR3 spells CASSLPQGSIGLSDTQYF. CDR3 DNA sequence: TGTGCCAGCAGTTTACCTCAGGGAAGCATCGGTCTTTCAGATACGCAGTATTTT.

The V gene is TRBV19, the J gene TRBJ2-2; the D gene is possibly TRBD1 (5 bases). The CDR3 has 15 residues. With 5 bases removed from V and 7 bases from J, the gap between germline ends came to 17 bases. Germline CDR1 reads LNHDA; CDR2 reads SQIVND (reference sequence). As DNA, the CDR3 is TGTGCCAGTAGTCCCGTAGGGGCAGGGAACGGGGAGCTGTTTTTT. Translating it yields CASSPVGAGNGELFF.

This clonotype occurred a few times. The J gene is TRBJ2-5, the V gene TRBV6-5; 9 nucleotides agree with TRBD1. This CDR3 is 15 amino acids long. Looked up from germline, CDR1 is MNHEY and CDR2 is SVGAGI. V lost 4 bases, J lost 5 bases, and 8 bases stayed unmatched. The CDR3 region is CASSSLTGGEETQYF. DNA of the CDR3: TGTGCCAGCAGTTCCTTGACAGGGGGAGAGGAGACCCAGTACTTC.

This clonotype has only a few counts. The chain is built from TRBV7-8 and TRBJ1-4, with D hard to call. CDR3 size: 17 residues. V lost 4 bases, J lost 0 bases, and 15 bases lay in between. Germline V gives CDR1 SGHVS, CDR2 FQNEAQ. The CDR3 here is CASSSRPNRATNEKLFF. In nucleotides, the CDR3 is TGTGCCAGCAGCTCTAGGCCCAACAGAGCAACTAATGAAAAACTGTTTTTT.

The table lists this clonotype with a few counts. The CDR3 protein is CASKRWNRAHEQFF. CDR3 nucleotides: TGTGCCAGCAAGAGGTGGAACAGGGCTCATGAGCAGTTCTTC. This chain connects TRBV27 to TRBJ2-1; D is perhaps TRBD1 (6 bases). This CDR3 contains 14 residues. Germline values: CDR1 MNHEY, CDR2 SMNVEV (reference sequence). V was pared by 7 bases and J by 8 bases, with 18 bases between.

This clonotype was detected a few times. The gene calls are TRBV6-5 and TRBJ1-1; possible D gene TRBD1, 5 bases. The V end lost 0 bases, the J end lost 0 bases, and 8 bases lay between the germline ends. This CDR3 is built from 15 residues. Germline CDR1 and CDR2: MNHEY and SVGAGI. CDR3 sequence (DNA): TGTGCCAGCAGTTACTCGGCGGACATGAACACTGAAGCTTTCTTT. This sequence encodes CASSYSADMNTEAFF.

The V gene is TRBV5-4, the J gene TRBJ1-2; TRBD1 might be the D (6 bases). The CDR3 is 15 amino acids. Germline loops: CDR1 SGHNT, CDR2 YYREEE (reference sequence). V was pared by 3 bases and J by 5 bases, with 17 bases between. The CDR3 DNA is TGTGCCAGCAGCTCGACAATGCGACAGGAATATGGCTACACCTTC. It translates to CASSSTMRQEYGYTF.

This clonotype was seen a handful of times. The CDR3 spells CASSLEGLETDTQYF. In DNA, the CDR3 is TGTGCCAGCAGCTTGGAAGGACTAGAGACAGATACGCAGTATTTT. The chain couples TRBV5-6 to TRBJ2-3; 7 bases line up with TRBD2. The germline gives CDR1 SGHDT, CDR2 YYEEEE. The V gene end was trimmed by 0 bases and the J gene end by 3 bases; junction bases not matched to a gene: 4. The CDR3 contains 15 residues.

In this sample, this clonotype turned up a few times. V usage is TRBV19 and J usage is TRBJ1-3; D unclear. The germline gives CDR1 LNHDA, CDR2 SQIVND (reference sequence). The CDR3 length is 14 residues. The V end lost 6 bases, the J end lost 4 bases, and 13 bases lay between the germline ends. CDR3 nucleotide sequence: TGTGCCAGTAGCCTGACGGGGTACGGAAACACCATATATTTT. Encoded protein: CASSLTGYGNTIYF.